This TCR beta chain was recovered during a study of T cells in women clearing cervical HPV infection (dated 2018 in TCRdb). For the wider study: The cases were approximately 25 women with histologically confirmed HPV16-related CIN3 or worse, and 2 of these cases were invasive cancers. Among cases, blood sampling occurred a median of about 150 days after lesion detection, with an interquartile range of roughly 85 to 210 days. Cases and controls were matched on year of sample collection and on age within five years. Median age was about 32 years in cases versus just over 37 in controls, and baseline characteristics did not differ significantly. Controls were some 26 women whose single incident HPV16 infection cleared within 12 months without precancer or cancer developing. The exploratory proof-of-principle case-control study was nested within the Guanacaste HPV Natural History Study in Costa Rica and compared TCR repertoires across cervical HPV16 outcomes. The parent cohort enrolled around 10,000 women aged 18 or older in Guanacaste, Costa Rica, during about 1992 to 1995 and followed them for less than 8 years. Since HLA typing was available for only a few women, HLA type could not be ruled out as a confounder. Blood from cases was collected at the visit at which the lesion was first identified, whereas blood from controls was collected once infection was no longer detected. Quality controls consisted of five blinded duplicates per group, for a total of some 60 samples made up of about 50 participants and roughly ten replicates. What the work shows at the level of the full study, not this receptor alone: Significantly higher TCR repertoire richness was observed in CIN3+ cases than in controls across sequencing depths, whereas no difference in evenness was found. Because the number of T cells per sample was unknown, the richness differences could reflect varying T-cell content rather than repertoire biology. TRBV6-7 relative abundance was lower in cases than in controls (about 0.099% versus 0.16%; Bonferroni P = 0.0008). The cross-sectional design could not show whether the associations came before the infection or were a result of it, and neither effector/memory subsets nor HPV-specific T cells were isolated. Random forest classifiers combining richness and V gene abundances distinguished cases from controls with an estimated AUC of 0.7 to 0.85.

Using the immunoSEQ assay, multiplex PCR amplified TCR beta CDR3 regions from an average of approximately 1,100 ng of genomic DNA per sample. The assay corrected primer bias using a complete synthetic TCR repertoire to establish an amplification baseline. Amplicons were sequenced on the Illumina platform. The paper's processing steps were these. Sequences were error-corrected by clustering with frequency ratios and a modified nearest-neighbor algorithm and were then analyzed in the immunoSEQ Analyzer with IMGT gene definitions. At each rarefaction depth, TCR richness and evenness were averaged across 20 rarefaction repeats, and samples with fewer sequences than that depth were excluded. Wilcoxon rank sum tests with FDR correction were used to compare relative abundances of V, D and J genes between the groups. For the blinded duplicates, the intraclass correlation was 95.6% for TCR richness and averaged 76.4% across 66 gene segments. The table comes from immuneACCESS by way of TCRdb, which keeps in-frame sequences with V and J called. Part of the clones is missing from these tables; in studies checked, under half for an unresolved V gene and the rest for unknown reasons. V and J calls and clone size are those listed in that table; D and trimming were worked out from the DNA. The sample's table lists a count of roughly 28,000 clones. The ten largest clones take up over 8.5% of the sample.

A remark on this clone: No cognate antigen has been identified for it. The read terminates 3 residues before the CDR3 end, so the remaining end is supplied by the germline J gene.

Every participant had a single incident cervical HPV16 infection, and prevalent HPV16 infections were excluded. Cervical HPV DNA was detected with MY09/MY11 PCR, and genotyping was done by dot-blot hybridization. About 14 mL of heparinized blood was centrifuged, after which the buffy coat was aliquoted, frozen at -30 degrees C, and then stored at -80 degrees C. QIAGEN kits were used to extract genomic DNA from buffy coat specimens. Measured from the cysteine to the phenylalanine, the CDR3 is 15 residues long. Shown are 36 bases from within the CDR3, in frame from base 1. The germline V gene specifies SGHVS as CDR1 and FNYEAQ as CDR2. Relative to germline, V is 1 base shorter and J is 1 base shorter, with 8 bases between their ends.

Sequencing input: blood buffy coat. This clonotype was sampled from a woman between 18 and 70 years old with a cervical HPV16 infection that either progressed to CIN3+ or cleared (not recorded which). The rearranged chain carries TRBV7-6 and TRBJ2-1; TRBD1 is possibly the D segment (6 matching bases). CDR3 DNA (partial): TGTGCCAGCAGCTTAGTGCAGGGGTCCTACAATGAG. Translated, this gives CASSLVQGSYNE. The entire CDR3 reads CASSLVQGSYNEQFF.